A selection of T cell receptor beta chains follows, all from one sample in a study of T cell responses to AZD1222 COVID-19 vaccine. This table comes from immunoSEQ multiplex PCR, and its TCRdb copy is limited to in-frame clones, with some not included. The table records under 200,000 clones, 85% to 95% of them present only once. The input for sequencing was peripheral blood, taken on day 0 of AZD1222 vaccination. These receptor sequences come from an adult in good health. Each CDR3 is given with its conserved first and last residue. The order of the fields is D gene, V gene, J gene, clone size, CDR3 protein, CDR3 DNA. The D gene is left open where the match is weak. Clone size appears in some rows only: once, few, many, or a class for an expanded clone.

NA	TRBV30	TRBJ1-1	NA	CAWSVGGGTEAFF	TGTGCCTGGAGTGTCGGAGGGGGTACTGAAGCTTTCTTT
NA	TRBV5-5	TRBJ2-7	NA	CASSEWGEQYF	TGTGCCAGCAGCGAGTGGGGAGAGCAGTACTTC
NA	TRBV7-8	TRBJ1-4	NA	CASSFAQGGNEKLFF	TGTGCCAGCAGCTTCGCCCAGGGTGGTAATGAAAAACTGTTTTTT
NA	TRBV7-9	TRBJ2-1	NA	CASSLEEFF	TGTGCCAGCAGCTTAGAGGAGTTCTTC
TRBD1	TRBV5-1	TRBJ2-7	once	CASNLRTGGYEQYF	TGCGCCAGCAACCTCAGGACAGGGGGCTACGAGCAGTACTTC
NA	TRBV12-3/TRBV12-4	TRBJ1-2	NA	CASSLALFYGYTF	TGTGCCAGCAGTCTAGCCTTATTCTATGGCTACACCTTC
TRBD1	TRBV2	TRBJ2-7	NA	CASRRGQGGYEQYF	TGTGCCAGCAGGCGAGGACAGGGTGGATACGAGCAGTACTTC
NA	TRBV5-5	TRBJ1-2	NA	CASSRIWTFYGYTF	TGTGCCAGCAGTAGAATCTGGACTTTCTATGGCTACACCTTC
NA	TRBV3-1/TRBV3-2	TRBJ2-7	NA	CASSFGLEPEQYF	TGTGCCAGCAGTTTCGGACTGGAACCCGAGCAGTACTTC
NA	TRBV3-1/TRBV3-2	TRBJ1-2	once	CASSPPSLTNYGYTF	TGTGCCAGCAGCCCGCCCTCCCTGACGAACTATGGCTACACCTTC
TRBD1	TRBV28	TRBJ2-7	NA	CASSPAGQASYEQYF	TGTGCCAGCAGTCCCGCGGGACAGGCGTCCTACGAGCAGTACTTC
TRBD1	TRBV28	TRBJ1-4	NA	CASTHPRQGLEKLFF	TGTGCCAGCACCCACCCCAGACAGGGACTTGAAAAACTGTTTTTT
NA	TRBV18	TRBJ1-3	NA	CASSPAISGNTIYF	TGTGCCAGCTCACCAGCGATCTCTGGAAACACCATATATTTT
TRBD1	TRBV10-3	TRBJ1-5	NA	CAISEAKGANQPQHF	TGTGCCATCAGTGAGGCAAAGGGGGCCAATCAGCCCCAGCATTTT
NA	TRBV3-1/TRBV3-2	TRBJ1-6	NA	CASSQLGQYNSPLHF	TGTGCCAGCAGCCAACTTGGCCAGTATAATTCACCCCTCCACTTT
NA	TRBV6-1	TRBJ1-5	NA	CASSENGREGQPQHF	TGTGCCAGCAGTGAAAACGGCAGGGAGGGTCAGCCCCAGCATTTT
TRBD1	TRBV27	TRBJ1-2	NA	CASSATGALIGYTF	TGTGCCAGCAGTGCCACAGGGGCTCTTATCGGCTACACCTTC
TRBD2	TRBV28	TRBJ2-1	NA	CASSLGGRASYNEQFF	TGTGCCAGCAGTCTGGGCGGGAGGGCCTCATACAATGAGCAGTTCTTC
NA	TRBV5-5	TRBJ1-1	NA	CASSSQRVNTEAFF	TGTGCCAGCAGCTCACAACGGGTAAACACTGAAGCTTTCTTT
NA	TRBV11-3	TRBJ1-1	NA	CASSLSKASTEAFF	TGTGCCAGCAGCCTTAGCAAGGCTTCCACTGAAGCTTTCTTT
NA	TRBV18	TRBJ1-1	NA	CASSPGSGGTEAFF	TGTGCCAGCTCACCAGGGTCCGGTGGCACTGAAGCTTTCTTT
NA	TRBV12-5	TRBJ1-3	NA	CASGLWETPSGNTIYF	TGTGCTAGTGGTTTGTGGGAGACCCCCTCTGGAAACACCATATATTTT
NA	TRBV4-1	TRBJ1-2	NA	CASSQNGATILTF	TGCGCCAGCAGCCAGAATGGGGCCACGATATTGACCTTC
NA	TRBV6-5	TRBJ1-1	NA	CASSYGRGTEAFF	TGTGCCAGCAGTTACGGCAGGGGCACTGAAGCTTTCTTT
NA	TRBV19	TRBJ1-2	NA	CASSTLGSNYGYTF	TGTGCCAGTAGTACCCTCGGGTCTAACTATGGCTACACCTTC
NA	TRBV19	TRBJ1-4	NA	CASSTYTATNEKLFF	TGTGCCAGTAGTACCTACACTGCAACTAATGAAAAACTGTTTTTT
NA	TRBV28	TRBJ1-1	NA	CASSPWGRYTEAFF	TGTGCCAGCAGCCCATGGGGGAGGTATACTGAAGCTTTCTTT
NA	TRBV27	TRBJ1-6	NA	CASSVDSRRSSPLHF	TGTGCCAGCAGTGTGGACTCTCGAAGGAGTTCACCCCTCCACTTT
NA	TRBV19	TRBJ2-5	NA	CASSGGETQYF	TGTGCCAGTAGTGGGGGAGAGACCCAGTACTTC
TRBD1	TRBV27	TRBJ1-5	NA	CASSLMGQGGSAQHF	TGTGCCAGCAGTTTAATGGGACAGGGGGGGTCAGCCCAGCATTTT
TRBD1	TRBV18	TRBJ2-3	NA	CASSPGQGTQYF	TGTGCCAGCTCGCCTGGACAGGGAACGCAGTATTTT
TRBD2	TRBV27	TRBJ2-7	NA	CASRVSGRYEQYF	TGTGCCAGCAGGGTTAGCGGGAGGTACGAGCAGTACTTC
TRBD1	TRBV3-1/TRBV3-2	TRBJ1-2	NA	CASSPRYLRGNYGYTF	TGTGCCAGCAGCCCGCGGTACCTCAGGGGGAACTATGGCTACACCTTC
TRBD1	TRBV5-6	TRBJ1-2	once	CASSPATGFYGYTF	TGTGCCAGCAGCCCCGCGACAGGGTTCTATGGCTACACCTTC
TRBD2	TRBV3-1/TRBV3-2	TRBJ2-5	NA	CASSLASGRSKTQYF	TGTGCCAGCAGCCTCGCCAGCGGGAGAAGTAAGACCCAGTACTTC
NA	TRBV28	TRBJ1-5	NA	CASSSQQGWLQPQHF	TGTGCCAGCAGTTCCCAGCAGGGGTGGTTGCAGCCCCAGCATTTT
TRBD1	TRBV28	TRBJ2-1	few	CASSLPDRVNEQFF	TGTGCCAGCAGTTTACCCGACAGGGTCAATGAGCAGTTCTTC
TRBD1	TRBV11-2	TRBJ2-1	once	CASSLTGQVHEQFF	TGTGCCAGCAGCTTGACCGGACAGGTTCATGAGCAGTTCTTC
NA	TRBV7-9	TRBJ2-7	NA	CASSPGTYEQYF	TGTGCCAGCAGCCCGGGAACTTACGAGCAGTACTTC
NA	TRBV25-1	TRBJ1-5	NA	CASSGPPGQPQHF	TGTGCCAGCAGTGGCCCACCGGGGCAGCCCCAGCATTTT
TRBD1	TRBV15	TRBJ1-5	NA	CATSRDSQGAPNQPQHF	TGTGCCACCAGCAGAGATTCCCAGGGGGCCCCTAATCAGCCCCAGCATTTT
NA	TRBV6-4	TRBJ2-1	once	CASSDSKGREQFF	TGTGCCAGCAGTGACTCGAAAGGGCGCGAGCAGTTCTTC
NA	TRBV7-2	TRBJ2-3	NA	CASSLGPTDTQYF	TGTGCCAGCAGCTTGGGACCCACAGATACGCAGTATTTT
NA	TRBV4-2	TRBJ2-1	NA	CASSQDGEGGSFF	TGTGCCAGCAGCCAAGACGGTGAGGGAGGCTCTTTCTTC
TRBD2	TRBV3-1/TRBV3-2	TRBJ2-1	NA	CASSQLGLASSYNEQFF	TGTGCCAGCAGCCAGTTAGGACTAGCGTCCTCCTACAATGAGCAGTTCTTC
NA	TRBV28	TRBJ1-4	NA	CASSFGTTNEKLFF	TGTGCCAGCAGCTTTGGAACAACTAATGAAAAACTGTTTTTT
NA	TRBV10-3	TRBJ2-2	NA	CAISEGGRAGELFF	TGTGCCATCAGTGAGGGGGGTAGGGCCGGGGAGCTGTTTTTT
NA	TRBV28	TRBJ1-2	NA	CASSPGGPLYGYTF	TGTGCCAGCAGTCCCGGGGGGCCCCTCTATGGCTACACCTTC
NA	TRBV15	TRBJ1-5	NA	CATSRKHGGPPQHF	TGTGCCACCAGCAGGAAACATGGGGGTCCGCCCCAGCATTTT
TRBD1	TRBV2	TRBJ2-7	NA	CASSFGQGVSYEQYF	TGTGCCAGCAGCTTCGGACAGGGGGTCTCCTACGAGCAGTACTTC